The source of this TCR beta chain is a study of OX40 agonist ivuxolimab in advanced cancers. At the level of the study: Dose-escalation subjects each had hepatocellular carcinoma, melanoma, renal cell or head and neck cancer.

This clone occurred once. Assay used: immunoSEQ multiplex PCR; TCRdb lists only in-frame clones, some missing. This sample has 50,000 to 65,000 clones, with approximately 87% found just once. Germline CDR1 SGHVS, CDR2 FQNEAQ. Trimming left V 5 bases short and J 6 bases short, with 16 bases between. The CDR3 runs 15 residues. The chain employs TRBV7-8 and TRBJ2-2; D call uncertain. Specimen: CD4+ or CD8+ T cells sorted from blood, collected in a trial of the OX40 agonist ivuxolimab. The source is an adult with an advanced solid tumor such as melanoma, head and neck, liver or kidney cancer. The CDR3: CASSIQITRAGELFF. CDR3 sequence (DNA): TGTGCCAGCAGCATCCAGATTACACGTGCCGGGGAGCTGTTTTTT.